These 20 T cell receptor beta chains originate from one sample sequenced in a study of shared clonotypes between healthy human individuals. Measured with immunoSEQ multiplex PCR; TCRdb has only the in-frame clones, and not every one. Here the sample spans a few million clones, 85% to 95% being singletons. The sample was naive CD4+ T cells sorted from blood. Subset denoted: CD45RA+ positively selected. All receptors come from a man between 18 and 35 years old in good health.

The chain employs TRBV18 and TRBJ2-3; TRBD2 matches at 7 bases. Germline loops: CDR1 KGHSH, CDR2 LQKENI. The CDR3 runs to 15 residues. V lost 4 bases and J lost 0; bases outside the gene matches: 4. As DNA, the CDR3 is TGTGCCAGCTCACGCCCTAGCGGTAGCACAGATACGCAGTATTTT. Translating gives CASSRPSGSTDTQYF.

This chain connects TRBV2 to TRBJ2-5, with a tentative D call TRBD1 (6 bases). Trimming shortened V by 6 bases and J by 1 base, and 12 bases separated the two germline ends. Germline CDR1 reads SNHLY; CDR2 reads FYNNEI. The CDR3 is made up of 14 amino acids. DNA for the CDR3: TGTGCCAGCAGGACTGGACAGTTCCAAGAGACCCAGTACTTC. This encodes CASRTGQFQETQYF. Using reference TRBV2 and TRBJ2-5 for the parts outside the CDR3, the full variable domain is EPEVTQTPSHQVTQMGQEVILRCVPISNHLYFYWYRQILGQKVEFLVSFYNNEISEKSEIFDDQFSVERPDGSNFTLKIRSTKLEDSAMYFCASRTGQFQETQYFGPGTRLLVL.

This chain connects TRBV19 to TRBJ1-6; 7 nucleotides match TRBD1. The CDR3 sequence is 15 residues long. CDR1 is LNHDA and CDR2 is SQIVND in the germline V gene (reference sequence). The V segment lost 7 bases and the J segment 5 bases; nucleotides outside the gene matches: 8. The CDR3 DNA sequence: TGTGCCAGTAACCGGGCGACAGGGAATAATTCACCCCTCCACTTT. It specifies CASNRATGNNSPLHF.

This sequence joins TRBV5-1 and TRBJ1-2; 8 bases are a match to TRBD1. Germline assignment: CDR1 SGHRS and CDR2 YFSETQ. There are 16 residues in the CDR3. Trimming took 1 base from V and 1 from J; bases not matched to a gene: 6. The CDR3 DNA follows: TGCGCCAGCAGCTTGAGGCAGGGGGCGATTAACTATGGCTACACCTTC. This codes for CASSLRQGAINYGYTF.

The CDR3 sequence: CASSLDGSAYGYTF. CDR3 sequence (DNA): TGCGCCAGCAGCTTGGATGGGTCGGCTTATGGCTACACCTTC. The chain joins TRBV5-1 to TRBJ1-2; D remains ambiguous. V dropped 0 bases and J dropped 5 bases, with 11 bases sitting between them. This CDR3 contains 14 residues. CDR1 and CDR2 from the germline V gene are SGHRS and YFSETQ. Drawing the rest from reference TRBV5-1 and TRBJ1-2, the complete variable domain is KAGVTQTPRYLIKTRGQQVTLSCSPISGHRSVSWYQQTPGQGLQFLFEYFSETQRNKGNFPGRFSGRQFSNSRSEMNVSTLELGDSALYLCASSLDGSAYGYTFGSGTRLTVV.

This clone was counted between two and nine times. The J gene is TRBJ1-1, the V gene TRBV5-6; 7 bases agree with TRBD1. V was pared by 0 bases and J by 8 bases, with 1 base of the junction left unmatched. The germline V gene has CDR1 SGHDT and CDR2 YYEEEE. The CDR3 extends over 12 amino acids. In nucleotides, the CDR3 is TGTGCCAGCAGCTTGGACAGGGGCGAAGCTTTCTTT. Its protein is CASSLDRGEAFF.

The CDR3 nucleotides are TGCGCCAGCAGCTTGGCCCCGACGACAACTAGCACAGATACGCAGTATTTT. This gives the protein CASSLAPTTTSTDTQYF. This chain uses TRBV5-1 with TRBJ2-3, with D hard to call. The CDR3 contains 17 residues. Germline CDR1 is SGHRS and CDR2 is YFSETQ. With 0 bases removed from V and 0 bases from J, the gap between germline ends came to 14 bases.

Here the CDR3 DNA reads TGTGCCATCAATGATGGGGTACTACTTGTGCCCAACTATGGCTACACCTTC. Translating it yields CAINDGVLLVPNYGYTF. The chain combines TRBV10-3 with TRBJ1-2; no clear D gene. Trimming stripped 7 bases from V and 2 bases from J, with 23 bases between. The CDR3 has 17 amino acids. Germline-derived CDR1 and CDR2 are ENHRY and SYGVKD.

The chain couples TRBV10-3 to TRBJ2-3, with TRBD2 matching over 11 bases. The CDR3 is 16 residues long. V was pared by 3 bases and J by 4 bases, with 6 bases of the junction left unmatched. Germline values: CDR1 ENHRY, CDR2 SYGVKD. In DNA form, the CDR3 reads TGTGCCATCAGTGATGTACTAGCGGGAGTCTCAGATACGCAGTATTTT. Its protein product is CAISDVLAGVSDTQYF.

V gene TRBV18 combines with J gene TRBJ2-2; tentative D call: TRBD1 (5 bases). Germline assignment: CDR1 KGHSH and CDR2 LQKENI. This CDR3 is 15 amino acids long. Trimming took off 5 bases at V and 0 bases at J, with 10 bases between the two ends. In DNA, the CDR3 is TGTGCCAGCTCAAGGGCAGGGTCGAACACCGGGGAGCTGTTTTTT. The encoded protein is CASSRAGSNTGELFF.

This clone has just a few counts. The V call is TRBV19, the J call TRBJ1-5; 8 bases agree with TRBD1. Unmatched junction bases numbered 6, after V lost 5 bases and J lost 6 bases. Germline V gene sequence: CDR1 LNHDA, CDR2 SQIVND (reference sequence). The CDR3 covers 14 residues. The CDR3 protein is CASSQTGVPQPQHF. CDR3 sequence (DNA): TGTGCCAGTAGTCAGACAGGGGTCCCTCAGCCCCAGCATTTT.

The chain couples TRBV18 to TRBJ2-5; possibly TRBD2 for D (6 bases). This CDR3 has 15 residues. Germline CDR1 is KGHSH and CDR2 is LQKENI. Deletions cut 1 base from V and 2 bases from J, with 11 bases between. The CDR3 region is CASSPLGTFQETQYF. CDR3 coding DNA: TGTGCCAGCTCACCACTCGGGACTTTTCAAGAGACCCAGTACTTC.

The chain recombines TRBV9 with TRBJ2-3, with a possible D match to TRBD2 (5 bases). CDR3 length equals 15 residues. Germline CDR1 is SGDLS and CDR2 is YYNGEE. V was cut by 0 bases and J by 2 bases, with 10 bases left in between. CDR3 coding DNA: TGTGCCAGCAGCGTAGGAAGCGGAGACACAGATACGCAGTATTTT. Translated: CASSVGSGDTDTQYF.

The rearrangement links TRBV5-1 to TRBJ2-7; D call uncertain. V gave up 3 bases and J gave up 6 bases, with 16 bases separating them. The V gene's germline CDR1 is SGHRS and CDR2 YFSETQ. The CDR3 contains 14 residues. The CDR3 region has the DNA TGCGCCAGCAGCTACCCGGACGCCTTGGGCGAGCAGTACTTC. This sequence encodes CASSYPDALGEQYF.

The chain joins TRBV21-1 to TRBJ2-3; no check of the table's D call, TRBD1, against the DNA was made. TRBV21-1 is assigned pseudogene status. CDR3 size: 15 residues. This CDR3 reads CASSRQGLGSDTQYF. As DNA, the CDR3 is TGTGCCAGCAGCAGGCAGGGTTTGGGGTCAGATACGCAGTATTTT.

V usage is TRBV9 and J usage is TRBJ1-2; D is uncertain. V was cut by 2 bases and J by 2 bases, with 13 bases left in between. This CDR3 is 15 amino acids long. Per the germline V gene, CDR1 is SGDLS and CDR2 is YYNGEE. In nucleotides, the CDR3 is TGTGCCAGCAGCGTCTCCGTAGGACTGAACTATGGCTACACCTTC. This translates into CASSVSVGLNYGYTF.

Comment on this clone: Within the sample, other DNA sequences also encode this same CDR3. The J gene is TRBJ1-2, the V gene TRBV2; D is unresolved. CDR1 is SNHLY and CDR2 is FYNNEI in the germline V gene. Between the trimmed V and J ends, which lost 4 bases and 4 bases, there was a span of 7 bases. The CDR3 covers 12 residues. The CDR3, as DNA: TGTGCCAGCAGTGTTGGGGTCTATGGCTACACCTTC. As protein: CASSVGVYGYTF.

As to this clone: Other DNA variants within this sample encode the same CDR3. The chain couples TRBV2 to TRBJ2-3, with 15 bases that match TRBD2. The CDR3 consists of 15 residues. V lost 5 bases to trimming and J lost 4 bases; unmatched junction nucleotides: 1. Germline loops: CDR1 SNHLY, CDR2 FYNNEI. The DNA of the CDR3 is TGTGCCAGCAGTTGGACTAGCGGGGGGGCAGATACGCAGTATTTT. It codes for CASSWTSGGADTQYF.

The chain recombines TRBV5-6 with TRBJ2-2; D is perhaps TRBD1 (6 bases). Germline CDR1 is SGHDT and CDR2 is YYEEEE. Trimming took 1 base from V and 4 from J, leaving 17 bases between them. CDR3 length equals 17 residues. CDR3 coding DNA: TGTGCCAGCAGCTTGTACGGCAGGGGTCTTTCCACCGGGGAGCTGTTTTTT. This translates into CASSLYGRGLSTGELFF.

Turning to this clone: A clone one base away is much larger, so this may be a read error. Other DNA sequences of this sample code for an identical CDR3. The CDR3 is CASSFRETQYF. Written as DNA, the CDR3 is TGTGCCAGCAGCTTCCGAGAGACCCAGTACTTC. The gene calls are TRBV7-2 and TRBJ2-5; D remains unclear. This CDR3 is built from 11 residues. Trimming left V 3 bases short and J 4 bases short, with 3 bases between. In germline, CDR1 is SGHTA, CDR2 FQGNSA.